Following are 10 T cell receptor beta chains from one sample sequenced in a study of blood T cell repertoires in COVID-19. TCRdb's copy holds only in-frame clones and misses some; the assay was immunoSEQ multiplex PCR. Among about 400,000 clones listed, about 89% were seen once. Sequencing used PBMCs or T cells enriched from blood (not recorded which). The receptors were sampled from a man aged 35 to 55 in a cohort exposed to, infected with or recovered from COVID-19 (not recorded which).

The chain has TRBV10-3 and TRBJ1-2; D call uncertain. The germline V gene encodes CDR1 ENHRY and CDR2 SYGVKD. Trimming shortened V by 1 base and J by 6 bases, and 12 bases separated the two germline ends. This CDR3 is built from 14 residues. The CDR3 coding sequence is TGTGCCATCAGTGAGTTCGCAGGAAACGATGGCTACACCTTC. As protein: CAISEFAGNDGYTF.

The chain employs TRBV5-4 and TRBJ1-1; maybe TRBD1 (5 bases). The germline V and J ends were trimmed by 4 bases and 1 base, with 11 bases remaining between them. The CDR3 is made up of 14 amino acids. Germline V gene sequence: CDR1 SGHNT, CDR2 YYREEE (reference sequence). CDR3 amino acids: CASSGPQGNTEAFF. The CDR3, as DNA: TGTGCCAGCAGCGGCCCCCAGGGGAACACTGAAGCTTTCTTT. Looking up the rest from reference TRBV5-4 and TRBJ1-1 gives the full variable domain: ETGVTQSPTHLIKTRGQQVTLRCSSQSGHNTVSWYQQALGQGPQFIFQYYREEENGRGNFPPRFSGLQFPNYSSELNVNALELDDSALYLCASSGPQGNTEAFFGQGTRLTVV.

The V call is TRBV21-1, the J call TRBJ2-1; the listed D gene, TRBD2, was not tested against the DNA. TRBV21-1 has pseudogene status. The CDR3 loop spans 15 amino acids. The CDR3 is CASSKVPSVHNEQFF. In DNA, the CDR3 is TGTGCCAGCAGCAAGGTGCCTAGCGTGCACAATGAGCAGTTCTTC.

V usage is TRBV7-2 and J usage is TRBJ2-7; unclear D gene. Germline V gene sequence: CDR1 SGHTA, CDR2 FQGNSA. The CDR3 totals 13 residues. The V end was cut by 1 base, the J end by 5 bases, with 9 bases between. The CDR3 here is CASSLVYSDEQYF. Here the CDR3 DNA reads TGTGCCAGCAGCTTAGTTTATTCGGACGAGCAGTACTTC.

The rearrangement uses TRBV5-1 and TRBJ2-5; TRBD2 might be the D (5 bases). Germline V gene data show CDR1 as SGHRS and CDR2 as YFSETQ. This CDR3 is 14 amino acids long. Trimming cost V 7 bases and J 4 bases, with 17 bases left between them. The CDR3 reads CASQEGRLLETQYF. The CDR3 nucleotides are TGCGCCAGCCAAGAGGGCCGATTACTAGAGACCCAGTACTTC.

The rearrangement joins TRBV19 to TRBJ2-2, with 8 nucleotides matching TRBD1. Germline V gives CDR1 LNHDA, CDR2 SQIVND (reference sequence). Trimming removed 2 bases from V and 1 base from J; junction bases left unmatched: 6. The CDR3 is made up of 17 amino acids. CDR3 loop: CASSIFGGTGNTGELFF. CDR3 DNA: TGTGCCAGTAGTATATTTGGTGGGACAGGGAACACCGGGGAGCTGTTTTTT.

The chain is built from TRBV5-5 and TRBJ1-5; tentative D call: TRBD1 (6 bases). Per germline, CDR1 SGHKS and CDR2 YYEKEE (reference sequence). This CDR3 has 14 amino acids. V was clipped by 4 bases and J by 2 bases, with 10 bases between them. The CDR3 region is CASSHGQRNQPQHF. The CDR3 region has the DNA TGTGCCAGCAGCCACGGACAGCGCAATCAGCCCCAGCATTTT.

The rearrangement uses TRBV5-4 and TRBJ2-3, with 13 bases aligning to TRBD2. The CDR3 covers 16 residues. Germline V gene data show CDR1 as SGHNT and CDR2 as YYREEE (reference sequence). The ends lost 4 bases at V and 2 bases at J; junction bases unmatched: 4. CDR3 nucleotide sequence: TGTGCCAGCAGCGGGGGACTAGCGGGATCCACAGATACGCAGTATTTT. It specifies CASSGGLAGSTDTQYF.

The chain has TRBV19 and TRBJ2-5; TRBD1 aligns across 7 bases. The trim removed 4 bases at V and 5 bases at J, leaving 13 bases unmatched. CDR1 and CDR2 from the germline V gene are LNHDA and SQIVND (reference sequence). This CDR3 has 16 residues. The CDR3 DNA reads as TGTGCCAGTAGTACAACACCCCTCGGGACAGTTGAGACCCAGTACTTC. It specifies CASSTTPLGTVETQYF.

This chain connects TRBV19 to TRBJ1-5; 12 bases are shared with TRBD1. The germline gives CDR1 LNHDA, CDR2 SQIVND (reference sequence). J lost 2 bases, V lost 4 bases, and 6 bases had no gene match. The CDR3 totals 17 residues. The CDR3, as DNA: TGTGCCAGTAGTACTGGGACAGGGGGCGCTGGCAATCAGCCCCAGCATTTT. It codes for CASSTGTGGAGNQPQHF.